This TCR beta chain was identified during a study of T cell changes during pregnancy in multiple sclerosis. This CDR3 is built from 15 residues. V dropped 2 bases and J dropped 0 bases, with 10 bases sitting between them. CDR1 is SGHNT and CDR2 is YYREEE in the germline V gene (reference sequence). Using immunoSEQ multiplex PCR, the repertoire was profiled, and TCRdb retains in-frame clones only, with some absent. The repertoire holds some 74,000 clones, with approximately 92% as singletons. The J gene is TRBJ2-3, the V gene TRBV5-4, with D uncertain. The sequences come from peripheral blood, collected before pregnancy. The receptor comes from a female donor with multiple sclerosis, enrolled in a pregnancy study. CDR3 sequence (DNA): TGTGCCAGCAGCTTCACGGGTACCAGCACAGATACGCAGTATTTT. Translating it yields CASSFTGTSTDTQYF. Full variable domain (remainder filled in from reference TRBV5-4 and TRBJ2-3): ETGVTQSPTHLIKTRGQQVTLRCSSQSGHNTVSWYQQALGQGPQFIFQYYREEENGRGNFPPRFSGLQFPNYSSELNVNALELDDSALYLCASSFTGTSTDTQYFGPGTRLTVL.